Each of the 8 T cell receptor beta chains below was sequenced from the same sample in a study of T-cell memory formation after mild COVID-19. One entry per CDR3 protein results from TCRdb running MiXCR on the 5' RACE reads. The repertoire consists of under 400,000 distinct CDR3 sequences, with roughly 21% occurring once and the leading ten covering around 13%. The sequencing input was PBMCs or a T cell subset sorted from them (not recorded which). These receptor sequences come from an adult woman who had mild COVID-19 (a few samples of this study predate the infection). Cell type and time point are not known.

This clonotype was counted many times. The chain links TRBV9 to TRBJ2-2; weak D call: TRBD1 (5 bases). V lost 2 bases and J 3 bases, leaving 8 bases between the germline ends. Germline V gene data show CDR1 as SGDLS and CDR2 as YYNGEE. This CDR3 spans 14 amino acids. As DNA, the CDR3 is TGTGCCAGCAGCGTGACACAGGACACCGGGGAGCTGTTTTTT. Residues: CASSVTQDTGELFF.

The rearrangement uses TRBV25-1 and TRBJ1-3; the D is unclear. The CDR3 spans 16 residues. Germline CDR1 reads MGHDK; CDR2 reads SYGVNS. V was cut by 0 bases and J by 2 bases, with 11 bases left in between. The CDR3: CASSEYGWYAGNTIYF. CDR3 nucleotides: TGTGCCAGCAGTGAATATGGTTGGTACGCTGGAAACACCATATATTTT.

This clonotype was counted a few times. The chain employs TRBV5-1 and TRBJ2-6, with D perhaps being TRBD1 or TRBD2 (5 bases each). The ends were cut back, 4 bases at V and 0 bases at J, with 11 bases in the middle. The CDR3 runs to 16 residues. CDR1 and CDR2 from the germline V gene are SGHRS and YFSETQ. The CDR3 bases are TGCGCCAGCAGCGGGGACGGTGTCTCTGGGGCCAACGTCCTGACTTTC. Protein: CASSGDGVSGANVLTF.

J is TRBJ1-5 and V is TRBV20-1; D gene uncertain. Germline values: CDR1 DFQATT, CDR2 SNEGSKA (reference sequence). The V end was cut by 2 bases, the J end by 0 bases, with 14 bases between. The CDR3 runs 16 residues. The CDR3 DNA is TGCAGTGCTAGACAAGGCGGAGTAATTAGCAATCAGCCCCAGCATTTT. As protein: CSARQGGVISNQPQHF.

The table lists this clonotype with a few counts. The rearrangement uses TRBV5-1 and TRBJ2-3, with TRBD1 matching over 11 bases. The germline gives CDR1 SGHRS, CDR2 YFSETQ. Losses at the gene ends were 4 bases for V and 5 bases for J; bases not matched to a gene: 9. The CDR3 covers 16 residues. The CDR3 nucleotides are TGCGCCAGCAGCCACGGACAGGGGGCCGGAGTAGATACGCAGTATTTT. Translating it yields CASSHGQGAGVDTQYF.

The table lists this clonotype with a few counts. CDR3 region: CASSRMDVNTEAFF. For the CDR3, the DNA is TGCGCCAGCAGCCGGATGGACGTGAACACTGAAGCTTTCTTT. This chain uses TRBV4-1 with TRBJ1-1, with D hard to call. V lost 4 bases to trimming and J lost 0 bases, with 9 bases between them. There are 14 residues in the CDR3. Germline assignment: CDR1 MGHRA and CDR2 YSYEKL.

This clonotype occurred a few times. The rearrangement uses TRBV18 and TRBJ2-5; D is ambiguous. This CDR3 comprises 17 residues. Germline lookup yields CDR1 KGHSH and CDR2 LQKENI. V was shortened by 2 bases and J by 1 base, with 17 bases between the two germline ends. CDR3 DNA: TGTGCCAGCTCACCAACCTCGGGTGCGGTACGCCAAGAGACCCAGTACTTC. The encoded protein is CASSPTSGAVRQETQYF.

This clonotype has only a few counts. CDR3 bases: TGCAGTGCTAGAGTTCCGGGTCGCGAGACCCAGTACTTC. It yields the protein CSARVPGRETQYF. The V gene is TRBV20-1, the J gene TRBJ2-5, with D uncertain. Trimming stripped 1 base from V and 5 bases from J, with 11 bases between. Germline-derived CDR1 and CDR2 are DFQATT and SNEGSKA (reference sequence). The CDR3 has 13 residues.